This TCR beta chain was identified during a study of tumor-infiltrating lymphocytes in primary liver carcinoma (dated by TCRdb to the late 2010s). Turning to the overall study: Hepatocellular carcinoma (four) or combined HCC and intrahepatic cholangiocarcinoma (one) was present in the five patients, who were three men and two women aged 30 to 69 years. The tumors of the five patients were staged as T1-T3 N0M0, with maximum diameters ranging from about 4.2 to 10 cm. Reproducibility between technical replicate repertoires was high, with correlation coefficients above 0.95 and mean shared-clone rates roughly 0.87. TCRbeta repertoire sequencing covered 35 or so specimens from 5 patients: 25 tumor regions, 5 adjacent noncancerous liver tissues and 5 peripheral blood samples. For each liver tumor, the study sampled five regions along with adjacent normal tissue and blood, and applied TCRbeta repertoire sequencing, expression microarrays and whole-exome sequencing. The 20 to 30 tumor region samples were profiled with Agilent mRNA microarrays so that TCRbeta repertoire diversity could be related to the local molecular phenotype. Roughly 3.5 to 8 million productive TCRbeta reads were obtained per sample, and no significant difference in read depth was found between tissue types.

As concerns this clonotype: It lacks a known antigen. Likely a read error: the CDR3 ends without its conserved phenylalanine or tryptophan.

Starting from approximately 0.5 ug total RNA, TCRbeta-specific cDNA was produced by reverse transcription with a constant-region primer and ProtoScript II reverse transcriptase. The TCRbeta libraries were prepared through three rounds of nested multiplex PCR following a slightly modified ARM-PCR procedure. Multiplex TRBV1-TRBV30 forward primers and a Cbeta reverse primer were used in the first two PCR rounds, each of which was run for roughly 9 cycles. Sample barcodes and Illumina adapters were added in a final 25-cycle PCR using Deep VentR polymerase. Before sequencing, amplicons of 200-500 bp were gel-purified using a QIAquick gel extraction kit. An Illumina HiSeq 2500 was used to sequence the TCRbeta amplicons, generating 250-bp paired-end reads. In the original analysis: Trimmomatic v0.33 was used to quality-trim the reads, and FLASH v1.2.11 was used to merge paired reads so that full CDR3 sequences could be recovered. MiGEC v1.2.1b assigned V, D and J germline segments to the rearranged TCRbeta sequences. Clonotype statistics and Shannon-Wiener diversity indices were calculated with VDJtools v1.0.0. To cut down on sampling bias, every analysis after diversity analysis relied on just the 250 most abundant clonotypes from each sample. TCRdb ran its own pipeline on the public reads, namely fastp trimming at Q25 and MiXCR clone calling, and kept in-frame beta chains. A single entry per CDR3 protein holds the most common genes and DNA from its merged rows. The V and J calls follow TCRdb's processing rather than the paper's. The sample table contains some 120,000 distinct CDR3 sequences; only one count was recorded for 55% to 75% of them. Jointly, the top ten make up around 8.2% of the sample.

The germline V gene specifies SGHAT as CDR1 and FQNNGV as CDR2. Both ends counted, the CDR3 spans 16 residues. Only the CDR3 portion is preserved as DNA: 48 bases, with reading frame beginning at the first base. The investigation overall reported the following: Because the samples were bulk and unsorted, CD4+ and CD8+ T cell repertoires could not be compared. Just about 7.5-25% of top clones turned up in all five regions of a tumor, which suggests spatial heterogeneity among tumor-infiltrating T cells. Pairs of tumor regions showed greater repertoire overlap (mean about 36%) than tumor-adjacent pairs (about 17%) or tumor-blood pairs (roughly 14%), which is consistent with antigen-driven expansion. Only 4 or 5 patients were included in the study, and the authors note that the findings should be validated in a larger study. The top 250 clones accounted for a significantly greater share of the repertoire in tumors than in blood (p = 0.039). Only the TCR beta chain was sequenced, so true repertoire diversity is likely underestimated because unpaired alpha chains were not captured.

Total RNA and DNA were co-extracted without cell sorting from around 20-30 mg of bulk tissue using the AllPrep DNA/RNA mini kit. Between November 2015 and March 2016, roughly five patients in China with histopathologically diagnosed primary liver carcinoma had surgical resection. Chronic HBV infection was present in the patients, and the patients were treatment-naive at sampling. Five spatially separated regions were sampled per tumor: superior, inferior, left-lateral and right-lateral poles, plus the tumor centre. Histological examination found more than 75% viable tumor cells in every tumor sample. Each fresh piece of tumor and adjacent tissue was cut in two, with one half stored in RNAlater at -80 degrees C and the other half sent for histology.

The chain couples TRBV11-2 to TRBJ2-2; the D gene identity is not certain. Specimen: liver tumor tissue from sampling region 3. Read against the paper, the sample's cell subset or site label means: tumor region T3, left-lateral pole. The receptor was derived from a woman aged 55-69 years with primary liver carcinoma and hepatitis B virus infection. The CDR3 here reads CASSSTPGANTGELFY. Here is the DNA: TGTGCTAGCAGCAGTACCCCAGGAGCGAACACCGGGGAGCTGTTTTAT.